This passage covers 24 T cell receptor beta chains from one sample sequenced in a study of CD4 T cells in relation to SARS-CoV-2 and coronaviruses. The method was immunoSEQ multiplex PCR; TCRdb's version includes in-frame clones alone and lacks a portion of them. The table lists roughly 36,000 clones, around 85% of them singletons, with roughly 3% in the top ten. Sequencing was carried out using memory CD4+ T cells from PBMCs. Receptor source: an adult with COVID-19.

This clone was seen just once. CDR3: CASSLNYEQYF. The CDR3 coding sequence is TGTGCCAGCAGCCTAAACTACGAGCAGTACTTC. The V gene is TRBV28, the J gene TRBJ2-7; D is ambiguous. The CDR3 contains 11 residues. Trimming stripped 6 bases from V and 3 bases from J, with 6 bases between. The germline V gene has CDR1 MDHEN and CDR2 SYDVKM. Full variable domain (outside the CDR3, taken from reference TRBV28 and TRBJ2-7): DVKVTQSSRYLVKRTGEKVFLECVQDMDHENMFWYRQDPGLGLRLIYFSYDVKMKEKGDIPEGYSVSREKKERFSLILESASTNQTSMYLCASSLNYEQYFGPGTRLTVT.

This chain links TRBV5-6 with TRBJ1-1, with D perhaps TRBD1 (5 bases). The CDR3 has 15 amino acids. V gave up 0 bases and J gave up 0 bases, with 9 bases separating them. From germline, CDR1 is SGHDT and CDR2 YYEEEE. CDR3 sequence (DNA): TGTGCCAGCAGCTTGGGGGGCGGCTTGAACACTGAAGCTTTCTTT. Its translation is CASSLGGGLNTEAFF.

V and J are TRBV18 and TRBJ2-5; TRBD1 agrees at 11 bases. This CDR3 comprises 14 residues. Germline values: CDR1 KGHSH, CDR2 LQKENI. V lost 6 bases to trimming and J lost 1 base; unmatched junction nucleotides: 1. The DNA of the CDR3 is TGTGCCAGCTCCGGACAGGGGGCCCAAGAGACCCAGTACTTC. Encoded protein: CASSGQGAQETQYF.

This rearrangement joins TRBV10-3 to TRBJ2-5; 9 positions match TRBD1. The germline CDR1 and CDR2 sequences are ENHRY and SYGVKD. V dropped 10 bases and J dropped 1; count of bases not matched to a gene: 10. This CDR3 contains 15 residues. The CDR3 spells CATTGGREAQETQYF. DNA for the CDR3: TGTGCCACGACAGGGGGACGGGAGGCCCAAGAGACCCAGTACTTC.

J is TRBJ2-4 and V is TRBV4-2; 13 positions match TRBD2. The CDR3 is 22 residues long. V lost 1 base and J lost 1; bases outside the gene matches: 16. Germline V lookup: CDR1 LGHNA, CDR2 YNFKEQ. The CDR3 nucleotides are TGTGCCAGCAGCCAAGTGGTTGTCGGACTAGCGGGAGATCGAAGGGCCAAAAACATTCAGTACTTC. Translating gives CASSQVVVGLAGDRRAKNIQYF.

The chain couples TRBV13 to TRBJ2-7; D not resolved. The V and J ends lost 1 base and 1 base respectively, with 5 bases between them. The CDR3 spans 13 residues. Germline V gene sequence: CDR1 PRHDT, CDR2 FYEKMQ (reference sequence). The CDR3 reads CASSLVGSYEQYF. The CDR3 nucleotides read TGTGCCAGCAGCTTAGTAGGGTCCTACGAGCAGTACTTC.

The J gene is TRBJ2-5, the V gene TRBV12-3 or TRBV12-4, with D possibly being TRBD1 (5 bases). Trimming stripped 2 bases from V and 4 bases from J, with 8 bases between. The CDR3 sequence is 13 residues long. The CDR3 reads CASSLQGIETQYF. The CDR3 DNA sequence: TGTGCCAGCAGTTTACAGGGTATAGAGACCCAGTACTTC.

The chain links TRBV2 to TRBJ2-3; TRBD2 agrees at 7 bases. Germline V gene lookup returns CDR1 SNHLY and CDR2 FYNNEI. The V segment lost 6 bases and the J segment 2 bases; nucleotides outside the gene matches: 8. The CDR3 length is 15 residues. The DNA of the CDR3 is TGTGCCAGCAGAAGCTCCAGCGGGGTCACAGATACGCAGTATTTT. Its translation: CASRSSSGVTDTQYF.

V is TRBV6-5 and J is TRBJ1-6; D is uncertain. Germline lookup yields CDR1 MNHEY and CDR2 SVGAGI. The CDR3 sequence is 16 residues long. Trimming removed 4 bases at V and 9 bases at J, with 19 bases between. Here the CDR3 reads CASSFQPTSASSPLHF. CDR3 sequence (DNA): TGTGCCAGCAGTTTTCAACCCACGTCAGCTTCTTCACCCCTCCACTTT.

V is TRBV5-1 and J is TRBJ2-2; D may match TRBD1 or TRBD2 (5 bases each). This CDR3 is built from 18 residues. Per the germline V gene, CDR1 is SGHRS and CDR2 is YFSETQ. The V gene lost 4 bases and the J gene lost 2 bases, with 21 bases spanning the gap. For the CDR3, the DNA is TGCGCCAGCAGCCGGCAGCCTGGGGGTCGGTCAAACACCGGGGAGCTGTTTTTT. It codes for CASSRQPGGRSNTGELFF.

V and J are TRBV6-2 or TRBV6-3 and TRBJ2-5; TRBD2 matches 8 bases. V was pared by 3 bases and J by 2 bases, with 8 bases of the junction left unmatched. The CDR3 extends over 16 amino acids. Germline V gives CDR1 MNHEY, CDR2 SVGEGT. CDR3 amino acids: CASSYVRGGLQETQYF. The CDR3 bases are TGTGCCAGCAGTTATGTCCGCGGGGGGCTACAAGAGACCCAGTACTTC.

The V gene is TRBV9, the J gene TRBJ2-3, with D possibly TRBD2 on 6 matching bases. CDR3 length equals 14 residues. CDR1 SGDLS and CDR2 YYNGEE come from the germline V gene. V gave up 4 bases and J gave up 1 base, with 10 bases separating them. The CDR3 spells CASSRDSRTDTQYF. The CDR3 nucleotides are TGTGCCAGCAGCCGGGACTCACGCACAGATACGCAGTATTTT.

CDR3 bases: TGTGCCAGCAGGCAGGGGCCCGGCTACGAGCAGTACTTC. It specifies CASRQGPGYEQYF. The rearrangement uses TRBV6-5 and TRBJ2-7, with D possibly TRBD1 on 6 matching bases. Germline-derived CDR1 and CDR2 are MNHEY and SVGAGI. V shed 6 bases and J shed 3 bases, with 12 bases lying between them. There are 13 residues in the CDR3.

V gene TRBV5-1 combines with J gene TRBJ1-1; 11 positions agree with TRBD1. V lost 3 bases, J lost 2 bases, and 15 bases stayed unmatched. The length of the CDR3 is 19 residues. Germline V CDR1 and CDR2: SGHRS, YFSETQ. CDR3 sequence (DNA): TGCGCCAGCAGCTCAACTTCCTCGGGGACAGGGGGACTAAACACTGAAGCTTTCTTT. Its translation: CASSSTSSGTGGLNTEAFF.

The rearrangement links TRBV15 to TRBJ2-1, with unresolved D. This CDR3 has 15 residues. The V gene lost 0 bases and the J gene lost 0 bases, with 6 bases spanning the gap. Germline V gene sequence: CDR1 LNHNV, CDR2 YYDKDF (reference sequence). In nucleotides, the CDR3 is TGTGCCACCAGCAGAGATATAGGCTCCTACAATGAGCAGTTCTTC. This codes for CATSRDIGSYNEQFF.

This rearrangement joins TRBV18 to TRBJ2-6; TRBD1 agrees at 7 bases. The CDR3 is made up of 18 amino acids. CDR1 is KGHSH, CDR2 LQKENI, per germline. J lost 0 bases, V lost 1 base, and 6 bases had no gene match. CDR3 in amino acids: CASSPRRTGSSGANVLTF. The CDR3, as DNA: TGTGCCAGCTCACCACGAAGGACAGGAAGCTCTGGGGCCAACGTCCTGACTTTC.

The chain couples TRBV11-1 to TRBJ2-1; D might be TRBD2 (6 bases). The germline gives CDR1 SGHAT, CDR2 FQDESV (reference sequence). This CDR3 is built from 13 residues. V gave up 5 bases and J gave up 6 bases, with 11 bases separating them. The CDR3 region has the DNA TGTGCCAGCAGCCTGGGACTCGTCAATGAGCAGTTCTTC. It yields the protein CASSLGLVNEQFF.

The chain joins TRBV18 to TRBJ2-2; the match to TRBD2 covers 8 bases. This CDR3 has 16 amino acids. The germline CDR1 and CDR2 sequences are KGHSH and LQKENI. With V trimmed by 3 bases and J by 5 bases, 8 bases remained unmatched. The CDR3 loop is CASSPGSGSLTGELFF. The DNA of the CDR3 is TGTGCCAGCTCACCCGGAAGCGGGAGCTTAACCGGGGAGCTGTTTTTT. The full variable domain, its missing parts supplied by reference TRBV18 and TRBJ2-2, is NAGVMQNPRHLVRRRGQEARLRCSPMKGHSHVYWYRQLPEEGLKFMVYLQKENIIDESGMPKERFSAEFPKEGPSILRIQQVVRGDSAAYFCASSPGSGSLTGELFFGEGSRLTVL.

The chain has TRBV10-3 and TRBJ2-2; D remains unclear. The ends were cut back, 0 bases at V and 4 bases at J, with 3 bases in the middle. This CDR3 spans 13 amino acids. Germline V gene lookup returns CDR1 ENHRY and CDR2 SYGVKD. As DNA, the CDR3 is TGTGCCATCAGTGAGTCTGGCACCGGGGAGCTGTTTTTT. It translates to CAISESGTGELFF.

The chain recombines TRBV5-1 with TRBJ2-2; 13 bases are shared with TRBD2. With V trimmed by 3 bases and J by 7 bases, 6 bases remained unmatched. Per the germline V gene, CDR1 is SGHRS and CDR2 is YFSETQ. There are 16 residues in the CDR3. As DNA, the CDR3 is TGCGCCAGCAGCTCGGGACTAGCGGGAAGCATCGGGGAGCTGTTTTTT. This encodes CASSSGLAGSIGELFF.

The chain uses TRBV5-1 and TRBJ2-1; 9 positions match TRBD1. Germline values: CDR1 SGHRS, CDR2 YFSETQ. This CDR3 region has 17 residues. With 3 bases clipped from V and 5 bases from J, the junction kept 12 bases outside the gene matches. The CDR3 spells CASSSTGGRFYHNEQFF. As DNA, the CDR3 is TGCGCCAGCAGCTCAACAGGGGGCCGTTTTTACCACAATGAGCAGTTCTTC. Variable domain in full (rest from reference TRBV5-1 and TRBJ2-1): KAGVTQTPRYLIKTRGQQVTLSCSPISGHRSVSWYQQTPGQGLQFLFEYFSETQRNKGNFPGRFSGRQFSNSRSEMNVSTLELGDSALYLCASSSTGGRFYHNEQFFGPGTRLTVL.

The chain links TRBV7-9 to TRBJ2-5; the match to TRBD2 covers 9 bases. Looked up from germline, CDR1 is SEHNR and CDR2 is FQNEAQ (reference sequence). The CDR3 spans 15 residues. V lost 1 base to trimming and J lost 5 bases; unmatched junction nucleotides: 5. The CDR3 loop is CASSLGLAGRETQYF. The CDR3 DNA reads as TGTGCCAGCAGCTTAGGTCTAGCGGGACGGGAGACCCAGTACTTC.

The chain carries TRBV9 and TRBJ2-3; D uncertain. Trimming shortened V by 4 bases and J by 4 bases, and 16 bases separated the two germline ends. Germline CDR1 is SGDLS and CDR2 is YYNGEE. CDR3 length: 15 amino acids. The CDR3 region has the DNA TGTGCCAGCAGCCATGATGCGTCATACCCAGATACGCAGTATTTT. Amino acid sequence: CASSHDASYPDTQYF.

The rearrangement joins TRBV5-1 to TRBJ2-3; D call uncertain. The CDR3 has 13 residues. The germline V and J ends were trimmed by 2 bases and 2 bases, with 6 bases remaining between them. Germline-derived CDR1 and CDR2 are SGHRS and YFSETQ. CDR3 in DNA: TGCGCCAGCAGCTTAGATGACACAGATACGCAGTATTTT. Translation gives CASSLDDTDTQYF.